This entry concerns a single T cell receptor beta chain. The sample originates from a study of blood T cell repertoires in COVID-19. Study details: PBMCs, B-cell-depleted T cells, or T cells were the source of the cDNA or gDNA that made up the material.

Assay used: immunoSEQ multiplex PCR; TCRdb lists only in-frame clones, some missing. The data show 80,000 to 100,000 clones, roughly 82% seen once. Per the germline V gene, CDR1 is SGHTA and CDR2 is FQGNSA. This CDR3 contains 10 residues. V lost 1 base to trimming and J lost 12 bases, with 4 bases between them. The receptor comes from a man in his 70s with active or convalescent COVID-19. What was sequenced was peripheral blood. The chain links TRBV7-2 to TRBJ2-1; D call uncertain. The CDR3 DNA sequence: TGTGCCAGCAGCTTAGTAGTGCAGTTCTTC. Translation gives CASSLVVQFF.